Below, 17 T cell receptor beta chains from the same sample are listed, as sequenced in a study of human T cells and chemical hapten exposure. One entry per CDR3 protein results from TCRdb running MiXCR on the RACE reads. The sample has some 340,000 distinct CDR3 sequences; under 8% are singletons. As for time point: patch test 1, 2 weeks after DPC sensitization. Treatment specified: therapeutic diphenylcyclopropenone sensitization with weekly scalp DPC. Specimen: whole blood, collected in connection with sensitization to the hapten diphenylcyclopropenone (DPC). The receptors stem from a woman aged 18-29 years with alopecia areata. Some clones in this sample may be carry-over from other donors' samples.

This clonotype was detected only a few times. The rearrangement links TRBV5-1 to TRBJ2-7, with a possible D match to TRBD1 (6 bases). In germline, CDR1 is SGHRS, CDR2 YFSETQ. CDR3 length: 14 amino acids. With 3 bases removed from V and 2 bases from J, the gap between germline ends came to 12 bases. The CDR3 coding sequence is TGCGCCAGCAGCTCGGGACAACAAACCTACGAGCAGTACTTC. This translates into CASSSGQQTYEQYF.

The chain joins TRBV6-5 to TRBJ1-4, with D uncertain. Trimming removed 2 bases from V and 11 bases from J, with 12 bases in between. CDR1 MNHEY and CDR2 SVGAGI come from the germline V gene. This CDR3 is 13 amino acids long. CDR3 DNA: TGTGCCAGCAGTTACGGCTCGGGCCTTAAACTGTTTTTT. It encodes CASSYGSGLKLFF.

This clonotype was seen ten or more times. V usage is TRBV6-5 and J usage is TRBJ2-7; D unclear. The CDR3 is 14 residues long. Germline V gene sequence: CDR1 MNHEY, CDR2 SVGAGI. V lost 4 bases and J 0 bases, leaving 10 bases between the germline ends. The CDR3 region is CASSSPAGSYEQYF. CDR3 bases: TGTGCCAGCAGTTCCCCCGCAGGCTCCTACGAGCAGTACTTC.

The CDR3 here is CSASGDTSYEQYF. The DNA of the CDR3 is TGCAGTGCTAGCGGCGACACCTCCTACGAGCAGTACTTC. The V and J genes are TRBV20-1 and TRBJ2-7; D is uncertain. CDR1 and CDR2 from the germline V gene are DFQATT and SNEGSKA (reference sequence). V lost 3 bases and J 0 bases, leaving 9 bases between the germline ends. The CDR3 sequence is 13 residues long.

V and J are TRBV18 and TRBJ2-1; TRBD2 aligns across 11 bases. J gave up 4 bases and V 4 bases, and 9 bases lay outside the gene matches. CDR1 KGHSH and CDR2 LQKENI come from the germline V gene. This CDR3 comprises 17 residues. The CDR3 bases are TGTGCCAGCTCACTTAGACTAGCGGGGCGGAATTACAATGAGCAGTTCTTC. It is translated as CASSLRLAGRNYNEQFF.

This clonotype occurred many times. The J gene is TRBJ2-3, the V gene TRBV20-1; 7 nucleotides agree with TRBD2. The CDR3 runs 19 residues. With V trimmed by 4 bases and J by 0 bases, 19 bases remained unmatched. Germline assignment: CDR1 DFQATT and CDR2 SNEGSKA (reference sequence). CDR3: CSAKVALAVLKISTDTQYF. CDR3 DNA sequence: TGCAGTGCTAAGGTGGCGCTAGCGGTCCTCAAAATTAGCACAGATACGCAGTATTTT.

This clonotype was observed at least ten times. This rearrangement joins TRBV29-1 to TRBJ2-5, with 9 bases lining up with TRBD1. Per the germline V gene, CDR1 is SQVTM and CDR2 is ANQGSEA. V shed 8 bases, J shed 5 bases, and the junction held 9 bases outside the gene matches. The CDR3 consists of 13 residues. In DNA, the CDR3 is TGCAGCTACGGACAGGGGACCTCGGAGACCCAGTACTTC. It encodes CSYGQGTSETQYF.

This clonotype has a count of ten or more. This chain connects TRBV15 to TRBJ2-7; D is possibly TRBD2 (6 bases). The CDR3 loop spans 15 amino acids. Per germline, CDR1 LNHNV and CDR2 YYDKDF (reference sequence). V was pared by 1 base and J by 4 bases, with 14 bases between. In DNA, the CDR3 is TGTGCCACCAGCAGAGTGATAGGGACTCCATACGAGCAGTACTTC. This gives the protein CATSRVIGTPYEQYF.

This clonotype was seen repeatedly, ten times or more. The V gene is TRBV7-9, the J gene TRBJ2-1; D unresolved. The V and J ends lost 5 bases and 6 bases respectively, with 17 bases between them. This CDR3 is 15 amino acids long. The germline V gene encodes CDR1 SEHNR and CDR2 FQNEAQ (reference sequence). Here the CDR3 DNA reads TGTGCCAGCAGCGGGTCCGGGCCGGGCGGCAATGAGCAGTTCTTC. Translation gives CASSGSGPGGNEQFF.

The rearrangement joins TRBV20-1 to TRBJ1-5; D uncertain. CDR3 length equals 14 residues. Trimming took off 0 bases at V and 1 base at J, with 7 bases between the two ends. In germline, CDR1 is DFQATT, CDR2 SNEGSKA (reference sequence). CDR3 in amino acids: CSAREVRSNQPQHF. DNA for the CDR3: TGCAGTGCTAGAGAAGTCAGGAGCAATCAGCCCCAGCATTTT.

This clonotype has a count of ten or more. J is TRBJ1-6 and V is TRBV9; 7 bases agree with TRBD1. This CDR3 is built from 15 residues. Looked up from germline, CDR1 is SGDLS and CDR2 is YYNGEE. Losses at the gene ends were 6 bases for V and 7 bases for J; bases not matched to a gene: 10. CDR3 DNA: TGTGCCAGCACCCTAAGGGCAGGGGGAAATTCACCCCTCCACTTT. Residues: CASTLRAGGNSPLHF.

The chain recombines TRBV7-9 with TRBJ2-4; D remains ambiguous. CDR1 and CDR2 from the germline V gene are SEHNR and FQNEAQ (reference sequence). Trimming took off 3 bases at V and 8 bases at J, with 5 bases between the two ends. The CDR3 length is 11 residues. This CDR3 is CASSFGHIQYF. CDR3 DNA: TGTGCCAGCAGCTTCGGACACATTCAGTACTTC.

This clonotype was recorded at least ten times. The V and J genes are TRBV14 and TRBJ2-1, with D possibly being TRBD1 (6 bases). The CDR3 runs to 14 residues. Looked up from germline, CDR1 is SGHDN and CDR2 is FVKESK. The V end was cut by 1 base, the J end by 8 bases, with 12 bases between. DNA for the CDR3: TGTGCCAGCAGCCAAGGCACAGGGTGGGATGAGCAGTTCTTC. It encodes CASSQGTGWDEQFF.

This clonotype appeared a few times. This sequence joins TRBV6-2 or TRBV6-3 and TRBJ1-6, with unresolved D. Germline V CDR1 and CDR2: MNHEY, SVGEGT. Trimming pared 2 bases from V and 7 bases from J, leaving 12 bases between. This CDR3 has 15 residues. Here the CDR3 reads CASSYRGSGNSPLHF. CDR3 DNA sequence: TGTGCCAGCAGTTACCGGGGTAGCGGAAATTCACCCCTCCACTTT.

This clonotype was counted many times. This rearrangement joins TRBV6-5 to TRBJ1-1; no firm D call. V was shortened by 7 bases and J by 0 bases, with 12 bases between the two germline ends. The CDR3 is 14 amino acids. CDR1 is MNHEY and CDR2 is SVGAGI in the germline V gene. This CDR3 is CASKPRHMNTEAFF. CDR3 bases: TGTGCCAGCAAGCCGCGACACATGAACACTGAAGCTTTCTTT.

This clonotype has a handful of counts. This sequence joins TRBV18 and TRBJ1-1; D unresolved. Germline-derived CDR1 and CDR2 are KGHSH and LQKENI. V was pared by 6 bases and J by 5 bases, with 16 bases between. The CDR3 sequence is 14 residues long. For the CDR3, the DNA is TGTGCCAGCTCCCGAGGAGATATGGTAACTGAAGCTTTCTTT. Translation gives CASSRGDMVTEAFF. Using reference TRBV18 and TRBJ1-1 for the parts outside the CDR3, the full variable domain is NAGVMQNPRHLVRRRGQEARLRCSPMKGHSHVYWYRQLPEEGLKFMVYLQKENIIDESGMPKERFSAEFPKEGPSILRIQQVVRGDSAAYFCASSRGDMVTEAFFGQGTRLTVV.

This clonotype has ten or more counts. V usage is TRBV6-2 or TRBV6-3 and J usage is TRBJ2-7; D is uncertain. This CDR3 is 16 amino acids long. V lost 5 bases, J lost 0 bases, and 17 bases lay in between. Germline V gene data show CDR1 as MNHEY and CDR2 as SVGEGT. For the CDR3, the DNA is TGTGCCAGCAGTATCGACCGACGAATATCCTCCTACGAGCAGTACTTC. This sequence encodes CASSIDRRISSYEQYF.